Below, one T cell receptor (beta chain) is given with its context. The sample comes from a study of blood T cell repertoires in COVID-19. Original analysis: Amplifying reference gene primers gave estimates of nucleated cell counts. The table came from immunoSEQ multiplex PCR; TCRdb's copy has only in-frame clones and leaves some out. The DNA gave D and trimming, while V, J and clone size come from that table. The top ten hold about 1.2% of the sample, which has tens of thousands of clones, approximately 86% seen once. Looked up from germline, CDR1 is SGHNT and CDR2 is YENEEA. V lost 5 bases and J lost 4; bases outside the gene matches: 7. The CDR3 is 16 amino acids.

Sequencing was done on a sample of peripheral blood. V is TRBV11-3 and J is TRBJ2-3; the match to TRBD2 covers 12 bases. This TCR was recovered from a man aged 35 to 55 with acute or convalescent COVID-19. The CDR3 DNA sequence: TGTGCCAGCAGCGACAGGACTAGCGGGATTTCAGATACGCAGTATTTT. Amino acids: CASSDRTSGISDTQYF.